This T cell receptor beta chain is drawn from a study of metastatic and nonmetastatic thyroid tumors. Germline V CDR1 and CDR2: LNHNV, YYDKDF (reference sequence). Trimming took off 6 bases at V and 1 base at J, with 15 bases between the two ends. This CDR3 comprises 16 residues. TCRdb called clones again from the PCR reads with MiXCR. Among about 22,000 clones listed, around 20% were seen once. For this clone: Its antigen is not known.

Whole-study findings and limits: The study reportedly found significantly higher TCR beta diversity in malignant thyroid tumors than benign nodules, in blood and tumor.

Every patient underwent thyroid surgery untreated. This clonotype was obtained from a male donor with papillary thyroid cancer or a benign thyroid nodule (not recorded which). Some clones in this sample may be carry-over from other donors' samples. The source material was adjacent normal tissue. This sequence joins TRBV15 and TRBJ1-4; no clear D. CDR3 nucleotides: TGTGCCACCAGTCCCATGAGGGCTAGAACTAATGAAAAACTGTTTTTT. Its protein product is CATSPMRARTNEKLFF.